This TCR beta chain was recovered during a study of blood T cell repertoires in COVID-19. Per the study methods: For nucleated cells, counts were estimated from reference gene primer amplification. Repertoires were generated with immunoSEQ multiplex PCR, while TCRdb's copy carries only in-frame clones and drops some. V and J calls and clone size are copied from that table; D and trimming were computed from the DNA. The profile shows about 89,000 clones, 72% of them singletons. This CDR3 has 11 residues. Trimming pared 6 bases from V and 7 bases from J, leaving 9 bases between. Germline V lookup: CDR1 MDHEN, CDR2 SYDVKM.

The rearrangement links TRBV28 to TRBJ1-2; D possibly corresponds to TRBD1 (6 bases). The clonotype originates from an elderly woman with acute or convalescent COVID-19. Sequenced: peripheral blood. DNA of the CDR3: TGTGCCAGCAGACAGGACAGTGGCTACACCTTC. Protein product: CASRQDSGYTF.